This record looks at one T cell receptor beta chain sequence and its context. Its antigen remains unknown. Data came from immunoSEQ multiplex PCR; TCRdb stores just in-frame clones and leaves some out. The table has about 2.4 million clones, approximately 94% seen once. Per the germline V gene, CDR1 is LGHNA and CDR2 is YSLEER. The CDR3 extends over 16 amino acids. V shed 2 bases, J shed 6 bases, and the junction held 10 bases outside the gene matches. The entry originates in a study of shared clonotypes between healthy human individuals. The study's findings and limits: Clonotype sharing among donors, it was expected, would be affected by sequencing depth.

Sequencing was done on a sample of naive CD4+ T cells from PBMCs. Subset defined: CD45RA+ positively selected. This TCR came from a man between 18 and 29 years old in good health. Some clones in this sample may be carry-over from other donors' samples. The genes are TRBV4-3 and TRBJ2-1, with 7 bases that match TRBD2. The CDR3 here is CASSQSLGLVRNEQFF. In nucleotides, the CDR3 is TGCGCCAGCAGCCAAAGCCTCGGACTAGTCCGCAATGAGCAGTTCTTC.